This T cell receptor beta chain was profiled in a study of blood T cells in healthy people across ages. There were healthy Caucasian individuals from Russia, aged roughly 6 to 95, serving as donors. Isolation of PBMCs gave at least 7 million cells per sample. As for this clonotype: The target antigen is unknown.

Sample-barcoded 5' priming and a J-beta primer mix drove a second PCR of roughly 7 to 11 cycles. Every cDNA was tagged by a template-switch adaptor with 12 random nucleotides. TCRdb reanalysed the 5' RACE reads using MiXCR and keeps one entry per CDR3 protein. Of hundreds of thousands of distinct CDR3 sequences detected, 56% appear once; the ten largest clones hold about 26%. There are 14 residues in the CDR3. Trimming took 7 bases from V and 2 from J, leaving 12 bases between them. Germline V gene sequence: CDR1 MDHEN, CDR2 SYDVKM. Study-level results: More naive CD4+ cells and higher diversity were found in long-lived than in aged donors.

This receptor was identified in a man aged 40-55 years in good health. The sample was blood. This chain connects TRBV28 to TRBJ1-5; D perhaps matches TRBD1 (6 bases). The CDR3 region is CASIAAGGNQPQHF. CDR3 nucleotides: TGTGCCAGCATAGCTGCAGGGGGCAATCAGCCCCAGCATTTT.